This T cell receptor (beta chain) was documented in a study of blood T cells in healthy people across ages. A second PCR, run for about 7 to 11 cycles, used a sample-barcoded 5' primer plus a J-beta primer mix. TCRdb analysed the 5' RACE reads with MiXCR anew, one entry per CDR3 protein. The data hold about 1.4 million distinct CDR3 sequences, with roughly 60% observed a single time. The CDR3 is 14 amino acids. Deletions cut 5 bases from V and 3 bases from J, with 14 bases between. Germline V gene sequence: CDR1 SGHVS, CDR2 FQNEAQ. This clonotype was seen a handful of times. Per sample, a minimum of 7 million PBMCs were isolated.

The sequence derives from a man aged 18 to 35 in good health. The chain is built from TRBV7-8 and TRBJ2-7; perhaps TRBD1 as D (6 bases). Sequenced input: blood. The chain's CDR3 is CASSTRDTSYEQYF. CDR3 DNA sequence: TGTGCCAGCAGCACCCGGGACACCAGCTACGAGCAGTACTTC. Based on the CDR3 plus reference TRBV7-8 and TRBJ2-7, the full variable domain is GAGVSQSPRYKVAKRGQDVALRCDPISGHVSLFWYQQALGQGPEFLTYFQNEAQLDKSGLPSDRFFAERPEGSVSTLKIQRTQQEDSAVYLCASSTRDTSYEQYFGPGTRLTVT.